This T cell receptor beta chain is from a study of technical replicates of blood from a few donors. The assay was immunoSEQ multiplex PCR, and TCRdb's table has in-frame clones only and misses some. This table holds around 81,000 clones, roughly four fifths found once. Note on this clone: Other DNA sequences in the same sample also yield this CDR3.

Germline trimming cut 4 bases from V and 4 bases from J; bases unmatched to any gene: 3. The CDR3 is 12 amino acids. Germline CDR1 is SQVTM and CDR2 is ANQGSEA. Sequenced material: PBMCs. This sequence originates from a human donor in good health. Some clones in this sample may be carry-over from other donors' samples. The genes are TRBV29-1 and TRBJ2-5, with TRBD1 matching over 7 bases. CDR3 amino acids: CSVGYRGETQYF. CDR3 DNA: TGCAGCGTTGGGTACAGGGGAGAGACCCAGTACTTC.